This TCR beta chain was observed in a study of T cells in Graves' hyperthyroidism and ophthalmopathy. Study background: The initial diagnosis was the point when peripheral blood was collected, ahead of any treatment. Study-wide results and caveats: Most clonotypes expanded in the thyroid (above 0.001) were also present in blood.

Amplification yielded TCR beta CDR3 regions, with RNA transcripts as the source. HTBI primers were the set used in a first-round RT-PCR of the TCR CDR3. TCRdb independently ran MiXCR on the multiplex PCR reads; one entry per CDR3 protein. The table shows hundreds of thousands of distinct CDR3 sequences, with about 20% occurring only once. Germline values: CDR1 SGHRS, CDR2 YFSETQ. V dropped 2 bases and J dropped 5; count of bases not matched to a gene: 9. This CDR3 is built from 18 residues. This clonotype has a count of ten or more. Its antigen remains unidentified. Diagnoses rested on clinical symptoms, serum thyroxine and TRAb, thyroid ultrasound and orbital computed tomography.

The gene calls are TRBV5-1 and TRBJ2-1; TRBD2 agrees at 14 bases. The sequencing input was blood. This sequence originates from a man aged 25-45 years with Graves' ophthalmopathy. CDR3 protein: CASSFGLAGGRGNNEQFF. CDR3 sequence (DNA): TGCGCCAGCAGCTTCGGACTAGCGGGAGGCCGAGGGAACAATGAGCAGTTCTTC.